A selection of T cell receptor beta chains follows, all from one sample in a study of read filtering for tumor transcriptome and immune sequencing. In TCRdb, the reads were re-called with MiXCR into one record per CDR3 protein. Among approximately 90,000 distinct CDR3 sequences listed, about 22% were seen once. The sequenced material came from a population of CD138-negative cells sorted from bone marrow. The receptor set was obtained from a donor at least 40 years old with multiple myeloma. CDR3s include the opening cysteine and the closing phenylalanine or tryptophan. D genes are given only for firm matches. Size values are once, few and many counts, or a class for expanded clones, and some rows have none.

>NA|TRBV28|NA|TRBJ1-4
TGTGCCTCGTTAGGAACTAATGAAAAACTGTTTTTT
CASLGTNEKLFF
>few|TRBV5-1|NA|TRBJ1-1
TGCGCCAGCAGCTTGGGGCCAGGGAACACTGAAGCTTTCTTT
CASSLGPGNTEAFF
>NA|TRBV4-2|NA|TRBJ2-3
TGTGCCAGCAGCCAAGCCAGTAGGACAGATACGCAGTATTTT
CASSQASRTDTQYF
>NA|TRBV21-1|NA|TRBJ2-7
TGTGCCAGCGGCACCCGTGGGGGGACCCCTACCTACGCGCAGTACTTC
CASGTRGGTPTYAQYF
>many|TRBV5-1|NA|TRBJ2-3
TGCGCCAGCAGGATACAGGGCCCAGATACGCAGTATTTT
CASRIQGPDTQYF
>many|TRBV7-9|NA|TRBJ1-1
TGTGCCAGCAGCTTCCCGGGTCTGAGGGGCACTGAAGCTTTCTTT
CASSFPGLRGTEAFF
>many|TRBV11-2|NA|TRBJ2-1
TGTGCCAGCAGCTTAGTACTCTCCAATGAGCAGTTCTTC
CASSLVLSNEQFF
>many|TRBV6-2/TRBV6-3|NA|TRBJ1-1
TGTGCCAGCAGTTCGGACAGAGAAGTTGACACTGAAGCTTTCTTT
CASSSDREVDTEAFF
>NA|TRBV7-6|NA|TRBJ2-5
TGTGCCAGCAGCTATTCACAGGGGAGGCAAGAAGAGACCCAGTACTTC
CASSYSQGRQEETQYF
>many|TRBV18|NA|TRBJ2-5
TGTGCCAGCTCACAAATCGTTGAGACCCAGTACTTC
CASSQIVETQYF
>few|TRBV25-1|NA|TRBJ2-5
TGTGCCAGCAGTGACCCGACCTCTTCCTGGGAGACCCAGTACTTC
CASSDPTSSWETQYF
>NA|TRBV6-1|NA|TRBJ1-2
TGTGCCAGCAGACTTCCCACCACCGACTATGGCTACACCTTC
CASRLPTTDYGYTF
>many|TRBV3-1|NA|TRBJ2-1
TGTGCCAGCAGCCGTAGCTCCCAGAAATACAATGAGCAGTTCTTC
CASSRSSQKYNEQFF
>many|TRBV5-1|TRBD2|TRBJ2-3
TGCGCCAGCAGCCAGGGGACTAGCGGTAGCACAGATACGCAGTATTTT
CASSQGTSGSTDTQYF
>many|TRBV5-5|NA|TRBJ2-3
TGTGCCAGCAGCTTGGGGGGGGATGCGGGCACAGATACGCAGTATTTT
CASSLGGDAGTDTQYF
>many|TRBV5-1|NA|TRBJ1-6
TGCGCCAGCAGCTTGGGGTGGCAGCAAAATTCACCCCTCCACTTT
CASSLGWQQNSPLHF
>many|TRBV2|NA|TRBJ1-5
TGTGCCAGCAGGGGGGACCCCGACAAGCCCCAGCATTTT
CASRGDPDKPQHF
>many|TRBV20-1|TRBD2|TRBJ2-7
TGCAGTGCTAGAAGGACTAGAGAGGGTGAGCAGTACTTC
CSARRTREGEQYF
>many|TRBV6-2/TRBV6-3|NA|TRBJ1-2
TGTGCCAGCAGTTACGGACAGAGATATGGCTACACCTTC
CASSYGQRYGYTF
>many|TRBV14|TRBD1|TRBJ2-1
TGTGCCAGCAGTACCGGGACAGGGGGCTTTGAGCAGTTCTTC
CASSTGTGGFEQFF
>few|TRBV7-8|TRBD1|TRBJ1-6
TGTGCCAGCAGCCGGACAGGGGATAATTCACCCCTCCACTTT
CASSRTGDNSPLHF
>many|TRBV5-1|TRBD1|TRBJ1-2
TGCGCCAGCAGCGGACAGGGGGAAGACTATGGCTACACCTTC
CASSGQGEDYGYTF
>many|TRBV5-1|NA|TRBJ1-2
TGCGCCAGCAGCTCCGGGACATGGGGGGATGGCTACACCTTC
CASSSGTWGDGYTF
>NA|TRBV7-9|TRBD2|TRBJ2-5
TGTGCCAGCAGCTTAGATAGCGGGGGGGTCTCCCAGTACTTC
CASSLDSGGVSQYF
>many|TRBV7-8|TRBD2|TRBJ2-1
TGTGCCAGCAGCAGAAGGACTAGCGGGGAGGGCAATGAGCAGTTCTTC
CASSRRTSGEGNEQFF
>many|TRBV4-2|TRBD1|TRBJ1-4
TGTGCCAGCAGCCGAAAGTGGACAGGGAAAGGGGCAGAAAAACTGTTTTTT
CASSRKWTGKGAEKLFF
>many|TRBV4-1|NA|TRBJ2-1
TGCGCCAGCAGCCAAGATGCCCCGGGAAATGAGCAGTTCTTC
CASSQDAPGNEQFF
>many|TRBV15|TRBD1|TRBJ1-1
TGTGCCACCAGCAGAGATCAGGGGGCCGGTGAAGCTTTCTTT
CATSRDQGAGEAFF
>NA|TRBV2|NA|TRBJ1-5
TGTGCCAGCAGTGAATTGGGCAGTCATCAGCCCCAGCATTTT
CASSELGSHQPQHF
>many|TRBV29-1|TRBD2|TRBJ2-3
TGCAGCGTTGAAGATCGCCGACTAGCGGGGGGGTGGACAGATACGCAGTATTTT
CSVEDRRLAGGWTDTQYF
>NA|TRBV19|TRBD1|TRBJ1-3
TGTGCCAGTAGGCCCGGGACAGGGGCCTCCTCTGGAAACACCATATATTTT
CASRPGTGASSGNTIYF
>NA|TRBV28|NA|TRBJ1-1
TGTGCCAGCAGTGTCGGGTTTGTGAACACTGAAGCTTTCTTT
CASSVGFVNTEAFF
>many|TRBV20-1|TRBD2|TRBJ2-3
TGCAGTGCTGTAGGTCTGTCTAGCGGGGGGCTGACAGATACGCAGTATTTT
CSAVGLSSGGLTDTQYF
>few|TRBV27|TRBD1|TRBJ1-5
TGTGCCAGCAATCCCACAGGGGGCGCGGGCCAGCCCCAGCATTTT
CASNPTGGAGQPQHF
>many|TRBV6-2/TRBV6-3|NA|TRBJ1-1
TGTGCCAGCAGTCTTGACCGATCAGGGAACACTGAAGCTTTCTTT
CASSLDRSGNTEAFF
>many|TRBV5-5|TRBD1|TRBJ1-1
TGTGCCAGCAGCTTTACAGGGGACACTGAAGCTTTCTTT
CASSFTGDTEAFF
>NA|TRBV6-2/TRBV6-3|NA|TRBJ1-5
TGTGCCAGCAGTGCCCGGATCCCTAATCAGCCCCAGCATTTT
CASSARIPNQPQHF
>many|TRBV5-1|NA|TRBJ2-5
TGCGCCAGCAGCCCGGCTGAATCGGGAGAGACCCAGTACTTC
CASSPAESGETQYF
>few|TRBV28|NA|TRBJ2-4
TGTGCCAGCAGTCCTACGGGGTTGGCCAAAAACATTCAGTACTTC
CASSPTGLAKNIQYF
>many|TRBV18|TRBD1|TRBJ2-3
TGTGCCAGCTCACGACAGGGTACCGCCACAGATACGCAGTATTTT
CASSRQGTATDTQYF
>many|TRBV4-1|TRBD1|TRBJ1-1
TGCGCCAGCAGCCAAGATCTGGCAGGGGGCTACACTGAAGCTTTCTTT
CASSQDLAGGYTEAFF
>many|TRBV15|NA|TRBJ1-6
TGTGCCACCAGCCCGGGCCTTACTACCCAATTTAATTCACCCCTCCACTTT
CATSPGLTTQFNSPLHF
>many|TRBV27|TRBD1|TRBJ2-5
TGTGCCAGCAGGGGGGGACAGGGGCTGTCAAAGACCCAGTACTTC
CASRGGQGLSKTQYF
>many|TRBV28|NA|TRBJ2-2
TGTGCCAGCCGAGAAATGGGGAAAGACACCGGGGAGCTGTTTTTT
CASREMGKDTGELFF
>NA|TRBV27|NA|TRBJ1-2
TGTGCCAGCAGTCGTCAAGGATGGCATGGCTACACCTTC
CASSRQGWHGYTF
>once|TRBV9|NA|TRBJ2-1
TGTGCCAGCAGCGTCGGGGCAGCATACAATGAGCAGTTCTTC
CASSVGAAYNEQFF
>many|TRBV20-1|NA|TRBJ2-5
TGCAGTGCCTGGACTATCGAAGAGACCCAGTACTTC
CSAWTIEETQYF
>many|TRBV27|NA|TRBJ2-1
TGTGCCAGCAGTTTTGAGGGGTTCTCCTACAATGAGCAGTTCTTC
CASSFEGFSYNEQFF
>NA|TRBV7-6|NA|TRBJ2-5
TGTGCCAGCAGCGTAGCGAACCAAGAGACCCAGTACTTC
CASSVANQETQYF
>many|TRBV6-5|TRBD1|TRBJ1-1
TGTGCCAGCAGTTACTCGTGGACAGGGAACACTGAAGCTTTCTTT
CASSYSWTGNTEAFF